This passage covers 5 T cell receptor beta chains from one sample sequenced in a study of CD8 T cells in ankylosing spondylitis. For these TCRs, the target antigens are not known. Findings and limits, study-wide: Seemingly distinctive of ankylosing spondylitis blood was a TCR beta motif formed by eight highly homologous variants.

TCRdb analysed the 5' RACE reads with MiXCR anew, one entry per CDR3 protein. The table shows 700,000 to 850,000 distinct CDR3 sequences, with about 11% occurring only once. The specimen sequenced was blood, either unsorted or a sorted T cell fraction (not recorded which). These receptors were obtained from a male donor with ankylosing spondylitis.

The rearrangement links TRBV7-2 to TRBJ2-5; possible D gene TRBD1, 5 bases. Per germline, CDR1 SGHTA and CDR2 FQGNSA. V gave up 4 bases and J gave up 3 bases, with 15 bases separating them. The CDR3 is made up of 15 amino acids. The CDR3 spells CASSSTPQGKETQYF. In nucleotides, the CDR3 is TGTGCCAGCAGCTCCACCCCCCAGGGTAAAGAGACCCAGTACTTC.

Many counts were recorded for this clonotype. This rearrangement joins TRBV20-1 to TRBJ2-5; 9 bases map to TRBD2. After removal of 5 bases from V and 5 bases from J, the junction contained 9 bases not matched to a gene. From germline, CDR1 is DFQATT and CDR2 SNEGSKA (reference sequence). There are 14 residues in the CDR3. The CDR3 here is CSAPIAGARETQYF. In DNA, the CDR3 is TGCAGTGCTCCCATAGCGGGGGCGCGGGAGACCCAGTACTTC.

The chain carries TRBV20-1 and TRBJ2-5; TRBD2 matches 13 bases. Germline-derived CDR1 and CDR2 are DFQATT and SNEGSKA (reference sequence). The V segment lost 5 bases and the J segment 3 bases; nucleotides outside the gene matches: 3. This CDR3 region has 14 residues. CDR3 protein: CSAPGTSGEETQYF. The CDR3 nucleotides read TGCAGTGCTCCCGGGACTAGCGGGGAAGAGACCCAGTACTTC.

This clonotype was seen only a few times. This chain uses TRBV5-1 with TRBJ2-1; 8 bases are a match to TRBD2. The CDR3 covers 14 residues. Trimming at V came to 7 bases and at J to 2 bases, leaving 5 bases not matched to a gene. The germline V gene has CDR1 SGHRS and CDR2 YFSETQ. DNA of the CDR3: TGCGCCAGCGGTACTAGCGGCGCCTACAATGAGCAGTTCTTC. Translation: CASGTSGAYNEQFF.

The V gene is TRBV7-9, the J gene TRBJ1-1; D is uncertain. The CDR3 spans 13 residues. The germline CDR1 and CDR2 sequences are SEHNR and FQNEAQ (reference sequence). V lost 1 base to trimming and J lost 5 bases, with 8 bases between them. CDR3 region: CASSLVPETEAFF. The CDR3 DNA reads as TGTGCCAGCAGCTTAGTTCCTGAGACTGAAGCTTTCTTT.